The rows below give T cell receptor beta chains drawn from one sample of a study of Graves' ophthalmopathy and Graves' hyperthyroidism. Each CDR3 protein is one row after TCRdb ran MiXCR on the multiplex PCR reads. This table holds hundreds of thousands of distinct CDR3 sequences, approximately 39% found once. The sequenced sample was peripheral blood. The receptors were gathered from an adult man with Graves' ophthalmopathy. The CDR3 runs from the conserved cysteine through the conserved F or W. The D gene is left open where the match is weak. Part of the rows lack a size; the others show once, few, many or a class for expanded clones.

j_call,v_call,d_call,clone_size,cdr3_aa,cdr3_nt
TRBJ2-7,TRBV20-1,NA,many,CSATPHWSVKGYEQYF,TGCAGTGCTACCCCCCATTGGAGCGTCAAAGGGTACGAGCAGTACTTC
TRBJ1-1,TRBV25-1,NA,many,CASSLWVETEAFF,TGTGCCAGCAGTTTGTGGGTGGAGACTGAAGCTTTCTTT
TRBJ2-5,TRBV20-1,NA,many,CSAPGTIQETQYF,TGCAGTGCCCCCGGGACCATTCAAGAGACCCAGTACTTC
TRBJ1-2,TRBV10-3,NA,NA,CAISESEDYGYTF,TGTGCCATCAGTGAGTCTGAGGACTATGGCTACACCTTC
TRBJ1-5,TRBV10-3,NA,once,CAISYGVDQPQHF,TGTGCCATCAGTTACGGGGTGGATCAGCCCCAGCATTTT
TRBJ2-7,TRBV5-1,TRBD2,NA,CASSAGGDEQYF,TGCGCCAGCAGCGCGGGGGGCGACGAGCAGTACTTC
TRBJ1-2,TRBV11-2,TRBD1,once,CASSSGTGGSNYGYTF,TGTGCCAGCAGCTCCGGGACAGGGGGCAGTAACTATGGCTACACCTTC
TRBJ2-6,TRBV2,NA,NA,CAGGGANVLTF,TGTGCCGGGGGTGGGGCCAACGTCCTGACTTTC
TRBJ1-2,TRBV19,NA,once,CASSTRVQGYGYTF,TGTGCCAGTAGTACACGGGTACAGGGATATGGCTACACCTTC
TRBJ1-1,TRBV5-4,NA,NA,CASSRGGETMNTEAFF,TGTGCCAGCAGCCGCGGGGGGGAAACTATGAACACTGAAGCTTTCTTT
TRBJ2-7,TRBV9,NA,NA,CASRDLGLFYEQYF,TGTGCCAGCAGAGACCTAGGACTCTTCTACGAGCAGTACTTC
TRBJ2-5,TRBV25-1,NA,many,CASSDRGVETQYF,TGTGCCAGCAGTGACAGAGGGGTGGAGACCCAGTACTTC
TRBJ1-4,TRBV20-1,NA,NA,CSARSPKTNEKLFF,TGCAGTGCTAGGTCCCCAAAGACTAATGAAAAACTGTTTTTT
TRBJ2-5,TRBV12-3/TRBV12-4,NA,many,CASQIGETQYF,TGTGCTAGCCAGATTGGGGAGACCCAGTACTTC
TRBJ1-4,TRBV15,NA,NA,CATSRGGPRRVIGEKLFF,TGTGCCACCAGCAGAGGTGGACCTCGGCGGGTAATCGGTGAAAAACTGTTTTTT
TRBJ1-1,TRBV29-1,NA,NA,CSLGQGGDLEAFF,TGCAGCTTGGGGCAGGGAGGTGACCTTGAAGCTTTCTTT
TRBJ1-2,TRBV25-1,NA,NA,CASQGIYGYTF,TGTGCCAGTCAGGGAATCTATGGCTACACCTTC
TRBJ2-6,TRBV10-3,NA,NA,CAISAWGVGVLTF,TGTGCCATCAGCGCCTGGGGAGTCGGCGTCCTGACTTTC
TRBJ2-6,TRBV7-2,TRBD2,NA,CASSLVGGDNVLTF,TGTGCCAGCAGCTTAGTCGGGGGGGATAACGTCCTGACTTTC
TRBJ2-7,TRBV12-3/TRBV12-4,NA,NA,CASSFGLYEQYF,TGTGCCAGCAGTTTCGGGTTGTACGAGCAGTACTTC
TRBJ2-5,TRBV7-8,NA,NA,CASSQGLNTFGETQYF,TGCGCCAGCAGTCAGGGGCTGAACACGTTTGGGGAGACCCAGTACTTC
TRBJ1-1,TRBV10-3,TRBD1,NA,CAISERGQNSEAFF,TGTGCCATCAGTGAACGGGGACAGAACTCTGAAGCTTTCTTT
TRBJ1-6,TRBV9,NA,NA,CASSPRQIDNSPLHF,TGTGCCAGCTCACCACGGCAGATCGATAATTCACCCCTCCACTTT
TRBJ2-7,TRBV20-1,NA,many,CSARMEGFSAEQYF,TGCAGTGCTAGGATGGAGGGGTTTTCGGCCGAGCAGTACTTC
TRBJ2-2,TRBV19,TRBD2,many,CVSAGVSSTGELFF,TGTGTTTCAGCGGGGGTTTCGAGCACCGGGGAGCTGTTTTTT
TRBJ2-7,TRBV6-2/TRBV6-3,NA,NA,CASSYSHAEGEQYF,TGTGCCAGCAGTTACTCGCACGCGGAGGGCGAGCAGTACTTC
TRBJ1-4,TRBV20-1,NA,NA,CSASDSGLSNEKLFF,TGCAGTGCTAGTGATTCGGGACTGTCCAATGAAAAACTGTTTTTT
TRBJ1-4,TRBV9,NA,NA,CASAPTSATNEKLFF,TGTGCCAGTGCTCCCACAAGTGCAACTAATGAAAAACTGTTTTTT
TRBJ1-3,TRBV15,NA,once,CATSRDLDSSGNTIYF,TGTGCCACCAGCAGAGATTTGGACAGCTCTGGAAACACCATATATTTT
TRBJ2-7,TRBV10-3,TRBD1,NA,CAISGQGTYLRSSYEEYF,TGTGCCATCAGTGGACAGGGGACCTACCTCCGGAGCTCCTACGAGGAGTACTTC
TRBJ2-7,TRBV19,NA,many,CASSARTDLYEQYF,TGTGCCAGTAGTGCGCGGACAGACCTCTACGAGCAGTACTTC
TRBJ1-1,TRBV25-1,NA,NA,CARDSGAAGTEAFF,TGTGCTAGAGATTCGGGGGCCGCAGGCACTGAAGCTTTCTTT
TRBJ1-5,TRBV25-1,NA,many,CASSQGSDQPQHF,TGTGCCAGCAGCCAGGGTAGCGATCAGCCCCAGCATTTT
TRBJ2-7,TRBV7-9,NA,NA,CASSSLTGTYEQYF,TGTGCCAGCAGCTCCCTAACAGGGACATACGAGCAGTACTTC
TRBJ1-4,TRBV2,NA,NA,CASRNRDEKPFF,TGTGCCAGCAGAAACAGGGACGAAAAACCGTTTTTT
TRBJ2-7,TRBV4-1,NA,NA,CASSQHRDNSYEQYF,TGCGCCAGCAGCCAGCACCGGGACAACTCCTACGAGCAGTACTTC
TRBJ2-2,TRBV7-3,NA,NA,CASSLLSTGNTGELFF,TGTGCCAGCAGCTTACTTTCGACAGGAAACACCGGGGAGCTGTTTTTT
TRBJ1-1,TRBV25-1,TRBD1,NA,CASQEGGRVNTEAFF,TGTGCCAGCCAAGAAGGGGGCAGGGTGAACACTGAAGCTTTCTTT
TRBJ2-7,TRBV29-1,TRBD1,many,CSVETGQGAGEQYF,TGCAGCGTTGAAACGGGACAGGGGGCGGGGGAGCAGTACTTC
TRBJ1-6,TRBV12-3/TRBV12-4,TRBD1,NA,CASSSATGAYNSPLHF,TGTGCCAGCAGTTCCGCTACAGGGGCCTATAATTCACCCCTCCACTTT
TRBJ2-2,TRBV29-1,TRBD2,few,CSATGLAGGGRSGELFF,TGCAGCGCAACCGGGCTAGCGGGGGGGGGCCGGTCCGGGGAGCTGTTTTTT
TRBJ2-5,TRBV7-9,TRBD1,NA,CASSLVRDRGREAQYF,TGTGCCAGCAGCTTAGTCCGGGACAGGGGGCGGGAGGCCCAGTACTTC
TRBJ2-7,TRBV10-3,TRBD1,NA,CATREQGVGYEQYF,TGTGCCACCCGCGAACAGGGGGTCGGCTACGAGCAGTACTTC
TRBJ1-4,TRBV7-2,TRBD1,once,CASSSTGEEKLFF,TGTGCCAGCAGCTCGACAGGGGAAGAAAAACTGTTTTTT
TRBJ2-7,TRBV14,TRBD1,NA,CASSPQGAEEQYF,TGTGCCAGCAGCCCTCAGGGGGCAGAGGAGCAGTACTTC
TRBJ2-2,TRBV5-1,NA,NA,CASSLFPHTGELFF,TGCGCCAGCAGCTTGTTTCCCCACACCGGGGAGCTGTTTTTT
TRBJ1-4,TRBV14,NA,many,CASSQPGGEKLFF,TGTGCCAGCAGCCAACCCGGCGGGGAAAAACTGTTTTTT
TRBJ1-5,TRBV2,NA,NA,CASSEQGGSNQPQHF,TGTGCCAGCAGTGAACAGGGAGGTAGCAATCAGCCCCAGCATTTT